Listed below are T cell receptor beta chains from one sample, sequenced in a study of blood T cells in healthy people across ages. TCRdb fed the 5' RACE reads into MiXCR, producing one record per CDR3 protein. The sample holds about 1 million distinct CDR3 sequences, under 30% seen once. These records were also assigned to another study, of T cells of mothers and their children.

The sample consisted of blood. The receptors originated from a girl aged 2 to 9 in good health. Each CDR3 is given with its conserved first and last residue. A D gene is named only where the DNA matches it firmly. Size is omitted from some rows. Given values are once, few, many or a class for expanded clones.

d_call: TRBD2; clone_size: .; j_call: TRBJ2-1; v_call: TRBV12-3/TRBV12-4; cdr3_aa: CASSPGLDSSYNEQFF; cdr3_nt: TGTGCCAGCAGCCCCGGACTAGATAGCTCCTACAATGAGCAGTTCTTC
d_call: TRBD1; clone_size: .; j_call: TRBJ1-4; v_call: TRBV29-1; cdr3_aa: CSGRTGEEKLFF; cdr3_nt: TGCAGCGGTCGGACAGGGGAGGAAAAACTGTTTTTT
d_call: .; clone_size: many; j_call: TRBJ2-7; v_call: TRBV7-9; cdr3_aa: CASSFGVSNEQYF; cdr3_nt: TGTGCCAGCAGCTTTGGCGTCTCCAACGAGCAGTACTTC
d_call: .; clone_size: .; j_call: TRBJ1-3; v_call: TRBV29-1; cdr3_aa: CSVQISANPGPGNTIYF; cdr3_nt: TGCAGCGTTCAGATATCGGCCAACCCTGGGCCTGGAAACACCATATATTTT
d_call: .; clone_size: few; j_call: TRBJ2-5; v_call: TRBV7-2; cdr3_aa: CAASGTFWAETQHF; cdr3_nt: TGTGCCGCCTCCGGGACTTTCTGGGCCGAGACCCAGCACTTC
d_call: .; clone_size: many; j_call: TRBJ2-7; v_call: TRBV24-1; cdr3_aa: CATSVGDLYEQYF; cdr3_nt: TGTGCCACCAGTGTCGGGGACCTCTACGAGCAGTACTTC
d_call: .; clone_size: few; j_call: TRBJ2-2; v_call: TRBV12-3/TRBV12-4; cdr3_aa: CASSLIGEAGELFF; cdr3_nt: TGTGCCAGCAGTTTAATTGGAGAGGCCGGGGAGCTGTTTTTT
d_call: TRBD1; clone_size: few; j_call: TRBJ1-2; v_call: TRBV7-9; cdr3_aa: CASSPPGQGADGYGYTF; cdr3_nt: TGTGCCAGCAGCCCCCCCGGACAGGGGGCGGACGGCTATGGCTACACCTTC
d_call: .; clone_size: .; j_call: TRBJ2-7; v_call: TRBV2; cdr3_aa: CASSESRYEQYF; cdr3_nt: TGTGCCAGCAGTGAATCCAGGTACGAGCAGTACTTC
d_call: TRBD1; clone_size: .; j_call: TRBJ1-5; v_call: TRBV4-1; cdr3_aa: CASSQDRGPRQPQHF; cdr3_nt: TGCGCCAGCAGCCAAGACAGGGGGCCTCGTCAGCCCCAGCACTTT
d_call: TRBD2; clone_size: few; j_call: TRBJ2-5; v_call: TRBV7-2; cdr3_aa: CASSLAPGLAGSHQYF; cdr3_nt: TGTGCCAGCAGCCTAGCCCCGGGACTAGCGGGGTCGCACCAGTACTTC
d_call: .; clone_size: .; j_call: TRBJ2-1; v_call: TRBV6-6; cdr3_aa: CASSWLGSYNEQFF; cdr3_nt: TGTGCCAGCAGTTGGTTGGGCTCCTACAATGAGCAGTTCTTC
d_call: .; clone_size: .; j_call: TRBJ2-1; v_call: TRBV6-2/TRBV6-3; cdr3_aa: CANSSNRGARPYNEQFF; cdr3_nt: TGTGCCAACAGTTCTAATCGGGGGGCCCGGCCCTACAATGAGCAGTTCTTC
d_call: .; clone_size: few; j_call: TRBJ1-1; v_call: TRBV7-3; cdr3_aa: CASSFRQGGEAFF; cdr3_nt: TGTGCCAGCAGCTTCAGGCAGGGTGGTGAAGCTTTCTTT
d_call: TRBD2; clone_size: once; j_call: TRBJ2-5; v_call: TRBV10-3; cdr3_aa: CAISGETSARETQYF; cdr3_nt: TGTGCCATCAGTGGAGAGACTAGCGCTAGAGAGACCCAGTACTTC
d_call: .; clone_size: .; j_call: TRBJ2-1; v_call: TRBV28; cdr3_aa: CASLSGKSVNEQFF; cdr3_nt: TGTGCCAGCCTCTCGGGGAAGTCAGTCAATGAGCAGTTCTTC
d_call: .; clone_size: .; j_call: TRBJ2-5; v_call: TRBV12-3/TRBV12-4; cdr3_aa: CASLPGGEETQYF; cdr3_nt: TGTGCCAGCCTCCCAGGCGGAGAAGAGACCCAGTACTTC
d_call: TRBD1; clone_size: .; j_call: TRBJ1-4; v_call: TRBV27; cdr3_aa: CASSLTGDPKLFF; cdr3_nt: TGTGCCAGCAGTTTGACAGGGGACCCAAAACTGTTTTTT
d_call: TRBD1; clone_size: few; j_call: TRBJ2-5; v_call: TRBV28; cdr3_aa: CASSPTGTGGMETQYF; cdr3_nt: TGTGCCAGCAGTCCAACCGGGACAGGGGGTATGGAGACCCAGTACTTC
d_call: .; clone_size: .; j_call: TRBJ1-6; v_call: TRBV7-9; cdr3_aa: CASSLEGTQLSLLHF; cdr3_nt: TGTGCCAGCAGCTTAGAGGGGACGCAGCTATCACTCCTCCACTTT
d_call: TRBD2; clone_size: .; j_call: TRBJ2-7; v_call: TRBV11-2; cdr3_aa: CASSWTSGREIQYF; cdr3_nt: TGTGCCAGCAGCTGGACTAGCGGGAGGGAGATCCAGTACTTC
d_call: .; clone_size: .; j_call: TRBJ2-7; v_call: TRBV20-1; cdr3_aa: CSARTAGTNEQYF; cdr3_nt: TGCAGTGCTAGGACGGCAGGGACGAACGAGCAGTACTTC
d_call: .; clone_size: few; j_call: TRBJ2-2; v_call: TRBV11-3; cdr3_aa: CASSLVGNGELFF; cdr3_nt: TGTGCCAGCAGCTTAGTGGGAAACGGGGAGCTGTTTTTT
d_call: .; clone_size: few; j_call: TRBJ2-7; v_call: TRBV29-1; cdr3_aa: CSVSAGPDYEQYF; cdr3_nt: TGCAGCGTTTCGGCAGGGCCAGACTACGAGCAGTACTTC
d_call: .; clone_size: .; j_call: TRBJ1-4; v_call: TRBV3-1; cdr3_aa: CASSHRVRTNEKLFF; cdr3_nt: TGTGCCAGCAGCCACAGGGTACGCACTAATGAAAAACTGTTTTTT
d_call: TRBD2; clone_size: .; j_call: TRBJ2-7; v_call: TRBV4-1; cdr3_aa: CASSQVAGGRNSYEQYF; cdr3_nt: TGCGCCAGCAGCCAAGTAGCGGGAGGACGTAATTCCTACGAGCAGTACTTC
d_call: .; clone_size: few; j_call: TRBJ1-1; v_call: TRBV3-1; cdr3_aa: CASSQVKSEAFF; cdr3_nt: TGTGCCAGCAGCCAAGTTAAGTCTGAAGCTTTCTTT
d_call: .; clone_size: .; j_call: TRBJ1-2; v_call: TRBV20-1; cdr3_aa: CSAAGRESKFNYGYTF; cdr3_nt: TGCAGTGCCGCAGGGCGGGAGTCAAAATTTAACTATGGCTACACCTTC
d_call: .; clone_size: .; j_call: TRBJ1-4; v_call: TRBV7-4; cdr3_aa: CASRQRSRGGEKLFF; cdr3_nt: TGTGCCAGCAGGCAAAGGTCCAGGGGCGGTGAAAAACTGTTTTTT
d_call: .; clone_size: few; j_call: TRBJ1-3; v_call: TRBV7-2; cdr3_aa: CASSFRGGSGNTIYF; cdr3_nt: TGTGCCAGCAGCTTCCGCGGGGGCTCTGGAAACACCATATATTTT
d_call: .; clone_size: .; j_call: TRBJ2-1; v_call: TRBV20-1; cdr3_aa: CSARAPRSVNEQFF; cdr3_nt: TGCAGTGCTAGAGCCCCCAGGTCGGTCAATGAGCAGTTCTTC
d_call: TRBD1; clone_size: .; j_call: TRBJ1-2; v_call: TRBV27; cdr3_aa: CASRSLYRGSLYGYTF; cdr3_nt: TGTGCCAGCCGCTCCTTGTACAGGGGCTCTCTTTATGGCTACACCTTC
d_call: .; clone_size: .; j_call: TRBJ1-6; v_call: TRBV28; cdr3_aa: CASSLTVGKRGNSPLHF; cdr3_nt: TGTGCCAGCAGTTTAACGGTTGGCAAACGGGGCAATTCACCCCTCCACTTT
d_call: TRBD2; clone_size: .; j_call: TRBJ2-1; v_call: TRBV6-5; cdr3_aa: CASRGGGAKFF; cdr3_nt: TGTGCCAGCAGGGGCGGGGGGGCCAAGTTCTTC
d_call: .; clone_size: .; j_call: TRBJ2-3; v_call: TRBV2; cdr3_aa: CASSGGPTSTDTQYF; cdr3_nt: TGTGCCAGCAGCGGGGGACCGACCAGCACAGATACGCAGTATTTT
d_call: .; clone_size: .; j_call: TRBJ2-3; v_call: TRBV28; cdr3_aa: CASGRGRETDTQYF; cdr3_nt: TGTGCCAGCGGAAGAGGAAGGGAAACAGATACGCAGTATTTT
d_call: .; clone_size: .; j_call: TRBJ1-1; v_call: TRBV29-1; cdr3_aa: CSSRNSFSTEAFF; cdr3_nt: TGCAGCTCCCGCAATTCCTTCAGCACTGAAGCTTTCTTT
d_call: .; clone_size: .; j_call: TRBJ2-7; v_call: TRBV27; cdr3_aa: CASSSSPYEQYF; cdr3_nt: TGTGCCAGCAGTTCCAGTCCCTACGAGCAGTACTTC
d_call: TRBD2; clone_size: .; j_call: TRBJ2-1; v_call: TRBV28; cdr3_aa: CASSSAPIAGGTNNEQFF; cdr3_nt: TGTGCCAGCAGTTCAGCCCCCATAGCGGGGGGCACTAACAATGAGCAGTTCTTC
d_call: .; clone_size: many; j_call: TRBJ2-3; v_call: TRBV9; cdr3_aa: CASSVGGRSDTQYF; cdr3_nt: TGTGCCAGCAGCGTAGGTGGCAGATCAGATACGCAGTATTTT
d_call: .; clone_size: few; j_call: TRBJ2-7; v_call: TRBV7-9; cdr3_aa: CASSLSIADFYEQYF; cdr3_nt: TGTGCCAGCAGCCTCAGCATTGCCGATTTCTACGAGCAGTACTTC
d_call: .; clone_size: few; j_call: TRBJ2-1; v_call: TRBV5-5; cdr3_aa: CASSFHRDYNEQFF; cdr3_nt: TGTGCCAGCAGCTTCCACAGGGACTACAATGAGCAGTTCTTC
d_call: TRBD1; clone_size: .; j_call: TRBJ2-5; v_call: TRBV7-9; cdr3_aa: CASSLDRGSETQYF; cdr3_nt: TGTGCCAGCAGCTTAGACAGGGGTTCGGAGACCCAGTACTTC
d_call: TRBD1; clone_size: few; j_call: TRBJ2-5; v_call: TRBV5-1; cdr3_aa: CASSGGTGGQETQYF; cdr3_nt: TGCGCCAGCAGCGGTGGGACAGGGGGCCAAGAGACCCAGTACTTC
d_call: .; clone_size: .; j_call: TRBJ2-1; v_call: TRBV6-2/TRBV6-3; cdr3_aa: CASSYSTAVGLEQFF; cdr3_nt: TGTGCCAGCAGTTACTCCACAGCCGTGGGGCTTGAGCAGTTCTTC
d_call: TRBD2; clone_size: .; j_call: TRBJ2-5; v_call: TRBV13; cdr3_aa: CASSHPLAVGEETQYF; cdr3_nt: TGTGCCAGCAGCCATCCCCTAGCGGTAGGGGAAGAGACCCAGTACTTC
d_call: .; clone_size: .; j_call: TRBJ2-7; v_call: TRBV20-1; cdr3_aa: CSALSTIPEQYF; cdr3_nt: TGCAGTGCCCTTAGCACCATCCCCGAGCAGTACTTC
d_call: .; clone_size: .; j_call: TRBJ2-7; v_call: TRBV15; cdr3_aa: CATRGSRVDEQYF; cdr3_nt: TGTGCCACCCGAGGTAGCCGGGTCGACGAGCAGTACTTC
d_call: TRBD2; clone_size: .; j_call: TRBJ2-1; v_call: TRBV6-5; cdr3_aa: CASRHSSGLNYNEQFF; cdr3_nt: TGTGCCAGCAGGCACTCTAGCGGACTTAATTACAATGAGCAGTTCTTC
d_call: .; clone_size: few; j_call: TRBJ2-7; v_call: TRBV24-1; cdr3_aa: CATSVGSGEQYF; cdr3_nt: TGTGCCACCAGTGTGGGCTCGGGCGAGCAGTACTTC
d_call: .; clone_size: few; j_call: TRBJ2-5; v_call: TRBV24-1; cdr3_aa: CATSDFRRGRLETQYF; cdr3_nt: TGTGCCACCAGTGATTTTCGTAGGGGACGGTTAGAGACCCAGTACTTC
d_call: .; clone_size: few; j_call: TRBJ1-6; v_call: TRBV7-2; cdr3_aa: CASSLEMVSQGWSPLHF; cdr3_nt: TGTGCCAGCAGCTTAGAGATGGTCTCGCAGGGCTGGTCACCCCTCCACTTT
d_call: .; clone_size: .; j_call: TRBJ2-1; v_call: TRBV4-3; cdr3_aa: CASSQVSPTYNEQFF; cdr3_nt: TGCGCCAGCAGCCAAGTTTCGCCGACCTACAATGAGCAGTTCTTC
d_call: .; clone_size: few; j_call: TRBJ2-3; v_call: TRBV29-1; cdr3_aa: CSAEGGRTTDTQYF; cdr3_nt: TGCAGCGCGGAAGGGGGGAGGACTACAGATACGCAGTATTTT
d_call: .; clone_size: .; j_call: TRBJ1-4; v_call: TRBV7-2; cdr3_aa: CASSLGGPLRHEKLFF; cdr3_nt: TGTGCCAGCAGCTTAGGGGGGCCCCTACGACATGAAAAACTGTTTTTT